The 8 T cell receptor beta chains in this list originate from one sample, sequenced in a study of T cell responses to AZD1222 COVID-19 vaccine. This table comes from immunoSEQ multiplex PCR, and its TCRdb copy is limited to in-frame clones, with some not included. The sample includes approximately 150,000 clones, approximately 89% of them seen just once. The starting material was peripheral blood, obtained on day 0 of AZD1222 vaccination. The origin of the receptors is an adult in good health.

The CDR3 sequence is CAISDSESSYEQYF. The CDR3 DNA sequence: TGTGCCATCAGTGATTCCGAGAGCTCCTACGAGCAGTACTTC. The rearrangement uses TRBV10-3 and TRBJ2-7, with no clear D. The CDR3 sequence is 14 residues long. Trimming stripped 3 bases from V and 0 bases from J, with 9 bases between. Per the germline V gene, CDR1 is ENHRY and CDR2 is SYGVKD.

J is TRBJ1-1 and V is TRBV12-3 or TRBV12-4, with a weak D call TRBD1 (5 bases). Deletions cut 5 bases from V and 3 bases from J, with 10 bases between. The CDR3 has 13 residues. In DNA, the CDR3 is TGTGCCAGCAGTCAAGGGGAATACACTGAAGCTTTCTTT. Residues: CASSQGEYTEAFF.

The chain carries TRBV7-9 and TRBJ2-1, with 7 bases matching TRBD2. Germline V gene sequence: CDR1 SEHNR, CDR2 FQNEAQ (reference sequence). Trimming removed 5 bases from V and 0 bases from J; junction bases left unmatched: 4. This CDR3 has 15 amino acids. The CDR3 region has the DNA TGTGCCAGCAGCAAACTAGCGAGCTCCTACAATGAGCAGTTCTTC. Its translation: CASSKLASSYNEQFF.

The table lists this clone with a count of one. The V and J genes are TRBV7-3 and TRBJ2-2, with 8 bases matching TRBD1. The ends lost 2 bases at V and 6 bases at J; junction bases unmatched: 14. The CDR3 contains 18 residues. Germline V CDR1 and CDR2: SGHTA, FQGTGA. DNA for the CDR3: TGTGCCAGCAGCTTATTCTATAGAGGACAGGGTGAGGCCGGGGAGCTGTTTTTT. Translation: CASSLFYRGQGEAGELFF.

The rearrangement joins TRBV19 to TRBJ1-2, with D maybe TRBD1 (6 bases). Germline V gives CDR1 LNHDA, CDR2 SQIVND (reference sequence). This CDR3 is built from 13 residues. Trimming pared 4 bases from V and 4 bases from J, leaving 10 bases between. CDR3 amino acids: CASSKGGVYGYTF. CDR3 bases: TGTGCCAGTAGTAAGGGGGGAGTCTATGGCTACACCTTC.

This clone appeared a few times. The sample carries other DNA sequences with the same CDR3. V gene TRBV7-9 combines with J gene TRBJ1-4; D gene unclear. V was trimmed by 2 bases and J by 6 bases, leaving 10 bases between them. The CDR3 length is 14 residues. Germline V gene data show CDR1 as SEHNR and CDR2 as FQNEAQ (reference sequence). The CDR3 loop is CASSLSRRDEKLFF. CDR3 bases: TGTGCCAGCAGCTTAAGTCGGAGAGATGAAAAACTGTTTTTT.

V usage is TRBV6-5 and J usage is TRBJ2-7; tentatively, D is TRBD1 (6 bases). V lost 5 bases and J 3 bases, leaving 11 bases between the germline ends. Looked up from germline, CDR1 is MNHEY and CDR2 is SVGAGI. CDR3 length: 13 amino acids. The CDR3 reads CASSPGTNYEQYF. The CDR3 coding sequence is TGTGCCAGCAGTCCGGGGACAAACTACGAGCAGTACTTC.

The chain employs TRBV7-9 and TRBJ1-1; D call uncertain. The V gene's germline CDR1 is SEHNR and CDR2 FQNEAQ (reference sequence). Deletions cut 6 bases from V and 7 bases from J, with 12 bases between. The CDR3 extends over 12 amino acids. CDR3 residues: CASSNSRVEAFF. The CDR3 DNA sequence: TGTGCCAGCAGTAATTCGCGGGTTGAAGCTTTCTTT.